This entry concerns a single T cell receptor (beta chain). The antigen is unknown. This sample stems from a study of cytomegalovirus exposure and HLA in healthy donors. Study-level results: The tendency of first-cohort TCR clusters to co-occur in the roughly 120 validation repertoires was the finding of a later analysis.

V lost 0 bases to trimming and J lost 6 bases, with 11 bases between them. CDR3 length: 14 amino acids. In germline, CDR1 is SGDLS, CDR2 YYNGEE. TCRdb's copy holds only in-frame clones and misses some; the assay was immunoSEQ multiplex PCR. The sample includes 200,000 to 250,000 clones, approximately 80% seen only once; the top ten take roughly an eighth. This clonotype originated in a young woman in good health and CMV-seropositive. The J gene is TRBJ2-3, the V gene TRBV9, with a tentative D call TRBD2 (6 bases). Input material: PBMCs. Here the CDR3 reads CASSVAGSGDTQYF. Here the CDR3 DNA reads TGTGCCAGCAGCGTAGCCGGGAGTGGGGATACGCAGTATTTT.